This T cell receptor beta chain derives from a study of glioma-infiltrating T cells after dendritic cell vaccination. General study findings and limits: Only a small number of patients had complete blood and tumor samples. Survival was not directly related to TCR clonality in these patients.

Time point reported: after dendritic cell vaccination, including at tumor progression/relapse. As concerns this clone: Its target is not known.

After removal of 6 bases from V and 4 bases from J, the junction contained 11 bases not matched to a gene. Germline V gene data show CDR1 as MDHEN and CDR2 as SYDVKM. This CDR3 region has 16 residues. The PCR used 60 V beta and 13 J beta primers. Profiling relied on immunoSEQ multiplex PCR, and the TCRdb table lists in-frame clones only, not all of them. The table has 90,000 to 95,000 clones, approximately 75% seen once. Here the sequenced sample was blood, taken after dendritic cell vaccination. The source of this sequence is a human donor with glioblastoma. The J gene is TRBJ1-4, the V gene TRBV28; 7 bases line up with TRBD1. CDR3 nucleotides: TGTGCCAGCAGATCGACCGGGACAGTTCGTAATGAAAAACTGTTTTTT. This encodes CASRSTGTVRNEKLFF. The whole variable domain, filled in from reference TRBV28 and TRBJ1-4, reads DVKVTQSSRYLVKRTGEKVFLECVQDMDHENMFWYRQDPGLGLRLIYFSYDVKMKEKGDIPEGYSVSREKKERFSLILESASTNQTSMYLCASRSTGTVRNEKLFFGSGTQLSVL.